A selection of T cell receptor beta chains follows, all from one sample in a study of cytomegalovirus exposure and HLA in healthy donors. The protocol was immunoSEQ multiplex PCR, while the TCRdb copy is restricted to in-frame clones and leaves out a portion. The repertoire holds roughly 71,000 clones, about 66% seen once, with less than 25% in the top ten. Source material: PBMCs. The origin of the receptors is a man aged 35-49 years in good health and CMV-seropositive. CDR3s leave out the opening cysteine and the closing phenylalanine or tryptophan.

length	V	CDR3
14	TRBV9	ASSTGGFGTGNTIY
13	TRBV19	ASTLMRGSTDTQY
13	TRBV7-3	ASSLTGGGGTEAF
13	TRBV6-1	ASSEASGGQETQY
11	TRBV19	ASSWTGYETQY
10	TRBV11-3	ASSPGDTEAF
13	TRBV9	ASSVRGRDPGELF
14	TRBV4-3	ASSQDPGTNTGELF
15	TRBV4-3	ASSQGLTGVLNTEAF
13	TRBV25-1	ASSESGAGYNEQF
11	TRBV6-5	ATREGTNSPLH
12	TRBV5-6	ASSLSPGGETQY
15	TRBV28	ASCETAPVGLGNTIY
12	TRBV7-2	ASSLGGDPYEQY
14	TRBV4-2	ASSQGLAGGQETQY
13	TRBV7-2	ASSLVGTSTAEQF
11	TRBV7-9	ASSPGYISPLH
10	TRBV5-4	ASSDRTGSYT
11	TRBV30	AWSGQTNTEAF
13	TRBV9	ASSPTGTTNEKLF
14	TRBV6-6	ASSPFSGGGTGELF
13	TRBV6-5	ASSSIGGYTDTQY
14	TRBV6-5	ASSYSGGSQSETQY
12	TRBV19	ASSLTATNEKLF
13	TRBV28	ASSLPGGVNYGYT
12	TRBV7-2	ASSEHRVGNTIY
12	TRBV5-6	ASSSLGGGDTIY
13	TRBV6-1	ASSRETGSVEPQH
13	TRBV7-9	ASSTRTGMGTEAF
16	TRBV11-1	ASSPDSPSGTGGHEQY
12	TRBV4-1	ASSQWDLYNEQF
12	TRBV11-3	ASRVREVGTEAF
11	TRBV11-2	ARSLGTGNGYT
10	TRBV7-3	ASSAGTDTQY
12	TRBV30	AWSGTGGYNEQF
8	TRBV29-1	SVVTLRAF
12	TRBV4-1	ASSQVGGNQPQH
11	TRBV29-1	SVVGQPNQPQH
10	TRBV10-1	ASTTGGDTQY
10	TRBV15	ATSPTGHEQY
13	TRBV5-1	ASTERGDSYNEQF